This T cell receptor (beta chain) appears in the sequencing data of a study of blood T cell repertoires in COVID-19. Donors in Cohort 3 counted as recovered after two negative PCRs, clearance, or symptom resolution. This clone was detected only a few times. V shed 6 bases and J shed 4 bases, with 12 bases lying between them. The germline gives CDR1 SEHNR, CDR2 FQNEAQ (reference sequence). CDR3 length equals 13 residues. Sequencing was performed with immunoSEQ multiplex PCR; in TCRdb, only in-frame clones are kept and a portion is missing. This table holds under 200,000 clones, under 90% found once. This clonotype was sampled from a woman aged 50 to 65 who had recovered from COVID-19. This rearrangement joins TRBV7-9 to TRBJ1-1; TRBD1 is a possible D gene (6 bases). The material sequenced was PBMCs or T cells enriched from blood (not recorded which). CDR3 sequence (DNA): TGTGCCAGCAGAAGGGGGGGCGTCACTGAAGCTTTCTTT. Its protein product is CASRRGGVTEAFF.